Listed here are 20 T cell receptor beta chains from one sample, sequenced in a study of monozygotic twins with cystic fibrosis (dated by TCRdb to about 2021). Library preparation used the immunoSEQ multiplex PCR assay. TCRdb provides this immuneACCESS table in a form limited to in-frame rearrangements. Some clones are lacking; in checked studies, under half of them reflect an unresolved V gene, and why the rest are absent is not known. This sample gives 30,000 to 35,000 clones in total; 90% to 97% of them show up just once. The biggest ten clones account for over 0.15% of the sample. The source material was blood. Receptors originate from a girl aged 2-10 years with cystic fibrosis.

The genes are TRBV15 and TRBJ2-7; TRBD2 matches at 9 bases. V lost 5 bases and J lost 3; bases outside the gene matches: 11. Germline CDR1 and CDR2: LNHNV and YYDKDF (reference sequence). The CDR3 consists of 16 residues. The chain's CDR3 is CATSGNLGTSFYEQYF. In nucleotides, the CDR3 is TGTGCCACCAGCGGCAACCTAGGGACTAGCTTCTACGAGCAGTACTTC. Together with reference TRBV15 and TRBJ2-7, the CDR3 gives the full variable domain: DAMVIQNPRYQVTQFGKPVTLSCSQTLNHNVMYWYQQKSSQAPKLLFHYYDKDFNNEADTPDNFQSRRPNTSFCFLDIRSPGLGDTAMYLCATSGNLGTSFYEQYFGPGTRLTVT.

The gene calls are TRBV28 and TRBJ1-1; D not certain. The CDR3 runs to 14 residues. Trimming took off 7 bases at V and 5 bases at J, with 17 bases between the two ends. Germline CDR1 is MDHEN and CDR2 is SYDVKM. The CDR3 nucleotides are TGTGCCAGCAAGGGCAACCTCTTATTGACTGAAGCTTTCTTT. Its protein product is CASKGNLLLTEAFF.

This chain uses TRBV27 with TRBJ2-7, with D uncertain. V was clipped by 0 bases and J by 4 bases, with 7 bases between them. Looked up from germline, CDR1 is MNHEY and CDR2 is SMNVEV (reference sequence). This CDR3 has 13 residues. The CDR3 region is CASSLSGRYEQYF. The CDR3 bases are TGTGCCAGCAGTTTATCGGGCCGTTACGAGCAGTACTTC.

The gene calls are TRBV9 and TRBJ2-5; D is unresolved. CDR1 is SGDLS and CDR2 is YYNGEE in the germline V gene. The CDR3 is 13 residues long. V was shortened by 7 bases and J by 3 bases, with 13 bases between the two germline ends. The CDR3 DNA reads TGTGCCAGCGACACCGCGCAAAAAGAGACCCAGTACTTC. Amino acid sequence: CASDTAQKETQYF.

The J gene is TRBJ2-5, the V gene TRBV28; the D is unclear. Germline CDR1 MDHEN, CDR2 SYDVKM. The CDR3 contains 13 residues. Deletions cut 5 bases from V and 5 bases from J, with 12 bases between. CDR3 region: CASSIGGGETQYF. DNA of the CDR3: TGTGCCAGCAGTATTGGCGGTGGGGAGACCCAGTACTTC.

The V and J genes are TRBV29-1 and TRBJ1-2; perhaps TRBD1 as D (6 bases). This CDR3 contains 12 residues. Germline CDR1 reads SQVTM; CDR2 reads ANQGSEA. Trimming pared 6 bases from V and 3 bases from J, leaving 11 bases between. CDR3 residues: CSVGDTDYGYTF. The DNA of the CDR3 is TGCAGCGTCGGGGACACCGACTATGGCTACACCTTC.

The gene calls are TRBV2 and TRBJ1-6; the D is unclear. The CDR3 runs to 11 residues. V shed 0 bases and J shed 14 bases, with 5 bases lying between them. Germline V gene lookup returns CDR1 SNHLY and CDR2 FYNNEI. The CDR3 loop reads CASSEAWTLHF. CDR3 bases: TGTGCCAGCAGTGAAGCCTGGACCCTCCACTTT.

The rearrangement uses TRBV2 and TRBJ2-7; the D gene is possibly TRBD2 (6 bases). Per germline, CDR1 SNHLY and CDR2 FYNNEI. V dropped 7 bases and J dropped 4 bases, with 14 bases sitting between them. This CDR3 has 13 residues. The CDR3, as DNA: TGTGCCAGCACTGGGGACTCATATTACGAGCAGTACTTC. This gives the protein CASTGDSYYEQYF.

CDR3 coding DNA: TGTGCCAGCAGAAAACGGGAGATGAACACTGAAGCTTTCTTT. Its protein product is CASRKREMNTEAFF. The chain couples TRBV5-8 to TRBJ1-1, with D uncertain. The CDR3 is made up of 14 amino acids. V lost 5 bases and J 0 bases, leaving 11 bases between the germline ends. The germline V gene encodes CDR1 SGHTS and CDR2 YDEGEE.

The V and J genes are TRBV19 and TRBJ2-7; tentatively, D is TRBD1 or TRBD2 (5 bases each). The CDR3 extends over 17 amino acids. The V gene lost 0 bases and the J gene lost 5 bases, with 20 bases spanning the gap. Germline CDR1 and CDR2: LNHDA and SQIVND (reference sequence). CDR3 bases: TGTGCCAGTAGTATAGATGGTCGGGGCGTTCGTTTCCACGAGCAGTACTTC. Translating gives CASSIDGRGVRFHEQYF.

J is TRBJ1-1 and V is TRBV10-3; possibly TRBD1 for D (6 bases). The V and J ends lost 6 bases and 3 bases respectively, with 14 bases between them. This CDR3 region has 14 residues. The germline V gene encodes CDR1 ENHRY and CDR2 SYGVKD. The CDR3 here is CAIRVTGVDTEAFF. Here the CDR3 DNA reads TGTGCCATCAGGGTGACAGGTGTTGACACTGAAGCTTTCTTT.

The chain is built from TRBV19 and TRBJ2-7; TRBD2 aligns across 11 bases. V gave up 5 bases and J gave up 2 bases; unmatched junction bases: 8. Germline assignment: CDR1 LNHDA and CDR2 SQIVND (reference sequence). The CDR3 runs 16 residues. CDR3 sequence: CASSVIPGLAAYEQYF. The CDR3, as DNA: TGTGCCAGTAGTGTAATACCGGGACTAGCGGCCTACGAGCAGTACTTC.

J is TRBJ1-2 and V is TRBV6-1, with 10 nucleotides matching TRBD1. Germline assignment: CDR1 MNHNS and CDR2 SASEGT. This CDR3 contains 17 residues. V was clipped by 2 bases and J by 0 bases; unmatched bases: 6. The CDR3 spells CASSESVTGGSNYGYTF. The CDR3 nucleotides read TGTGCCAGCAGTGAATCTGTGACAGGGGGCTCTAACTATGGCTACACCTTC.

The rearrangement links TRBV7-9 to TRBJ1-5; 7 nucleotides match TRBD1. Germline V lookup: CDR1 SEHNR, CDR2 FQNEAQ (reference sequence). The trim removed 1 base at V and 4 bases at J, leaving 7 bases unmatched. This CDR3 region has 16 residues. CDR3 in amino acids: CASSLVGRGFNQPQHF. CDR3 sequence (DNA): TGTGCCAGCAGCTTAGTTGGCAGGGGGTTTAATCAGCCCCAGCATTTT. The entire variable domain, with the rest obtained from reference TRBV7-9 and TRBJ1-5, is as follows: DTGVSQNPRHKITKRGQNVTFRCDPISEHNRLYWYRQTLGQGPEFLTYFQNEAQLEKSRLLSDRFSAERPKGSFSTLEIQRTEQGDSAMYLCASSLVGRGFNQPQHFGDGTRLSIL.

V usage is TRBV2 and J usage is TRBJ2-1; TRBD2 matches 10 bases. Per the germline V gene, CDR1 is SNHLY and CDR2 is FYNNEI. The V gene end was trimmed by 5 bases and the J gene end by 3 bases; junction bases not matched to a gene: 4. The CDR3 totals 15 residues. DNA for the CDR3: TGTGCCAGCAGTCTAGGACTAGCGGACTACAATGAGCAGTTCTTC. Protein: CASSLGLADYNEQFF.

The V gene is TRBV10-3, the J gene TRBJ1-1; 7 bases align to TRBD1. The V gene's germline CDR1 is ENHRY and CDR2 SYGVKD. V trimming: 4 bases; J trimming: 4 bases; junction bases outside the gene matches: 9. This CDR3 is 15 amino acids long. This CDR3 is CAISANTGAGTEAFF. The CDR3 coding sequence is TGTGCCATCAGTGCAAATACAGGGGCCGGCACTGAAGCTTTCTTT.

The CDR3 is CASSEPGQINTEAFF. In DNA, the CDR3 is TGTGCCAGCAGTGAACCGGGACAGATAAACACTGAAGCTTTCTTT. J is TRBJ1-1 and V is TRBV6-1; TRBD1 aligns across 7 bases. This CDR3 region has 15 residues. Germline values: CDR1 MNHNS, CDR2 SASEGT. V was clipped by 2 bases and J by 2 bases; unmatched bases: 5.

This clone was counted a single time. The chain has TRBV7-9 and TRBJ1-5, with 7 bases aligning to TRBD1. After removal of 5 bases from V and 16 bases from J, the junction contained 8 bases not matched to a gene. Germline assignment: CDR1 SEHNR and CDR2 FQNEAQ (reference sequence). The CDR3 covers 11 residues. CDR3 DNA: TGTGCCAGCAGCCGGCAGGGGGTCCTACATTTT. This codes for CASSRQGVLHF.

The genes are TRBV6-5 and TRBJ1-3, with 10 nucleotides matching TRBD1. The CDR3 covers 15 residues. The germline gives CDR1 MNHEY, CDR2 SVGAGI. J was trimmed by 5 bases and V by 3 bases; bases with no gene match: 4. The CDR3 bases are TGTGCCAGCAGTTATATGGGACAGGGGAGAAACACCATATATTTT. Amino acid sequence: CASSYMGQGRNTIYF.

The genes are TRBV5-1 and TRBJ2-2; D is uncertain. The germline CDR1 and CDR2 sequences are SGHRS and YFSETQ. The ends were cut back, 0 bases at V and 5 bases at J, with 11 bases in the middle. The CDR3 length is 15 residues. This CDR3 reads CASSLAQLRTGELFF. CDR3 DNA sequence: TGCGCCAGCAGCTTGGCTCAGCTTCGGACCGGGGAGCTGTTTTTT.